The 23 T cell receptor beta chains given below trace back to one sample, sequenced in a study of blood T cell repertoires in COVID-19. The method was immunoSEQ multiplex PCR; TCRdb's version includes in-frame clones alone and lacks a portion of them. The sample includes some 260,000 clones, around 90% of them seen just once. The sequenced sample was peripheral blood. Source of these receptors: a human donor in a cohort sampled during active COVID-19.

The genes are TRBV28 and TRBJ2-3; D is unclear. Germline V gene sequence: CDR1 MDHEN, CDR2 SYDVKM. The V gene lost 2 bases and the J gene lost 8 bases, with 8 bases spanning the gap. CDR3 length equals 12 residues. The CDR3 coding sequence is TGTGCCAGCAGTTTACCCCGGGTTACGCAGTATTTT. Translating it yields CASSLPRVTQYF.

The CDR3 loop is CASSLPNSPLHF. The CDR3 nucleotides read TGTGCCAGCAGCTTACCTAACTCACCCCTCCACTTT. The chain uses TRBV7-2 and TRBJ1-6; D gene uncertain. V was clipped by 2 bases and J by 10 bases, with 6 bases between them. The germline CDR1 and CDR2 sequences are SGHTA and FQGNSA. This CDR3 contains 12 residues.

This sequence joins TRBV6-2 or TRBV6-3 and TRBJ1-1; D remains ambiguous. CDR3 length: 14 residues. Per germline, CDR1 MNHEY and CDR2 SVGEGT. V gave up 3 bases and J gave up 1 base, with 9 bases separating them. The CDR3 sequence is CASSYVGSNTEAFF. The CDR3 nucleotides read TGTGCCAGCAGTTATGTGGGCTCGAACACTGAAGCTTTCTTT.

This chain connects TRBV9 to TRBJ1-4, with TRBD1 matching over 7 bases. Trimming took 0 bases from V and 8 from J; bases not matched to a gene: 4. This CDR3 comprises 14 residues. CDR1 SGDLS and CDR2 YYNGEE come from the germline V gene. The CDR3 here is CASSVGTGKEKLFF. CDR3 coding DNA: TGTGCCAGCAGCGTAGGGACAGGAAAGGAAAAACTGTTTTTT.

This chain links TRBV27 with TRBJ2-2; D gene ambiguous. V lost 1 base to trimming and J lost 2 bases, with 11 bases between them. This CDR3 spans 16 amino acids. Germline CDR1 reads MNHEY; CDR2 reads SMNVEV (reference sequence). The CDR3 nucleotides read TGTGCCAGCAGTTTATATAGTAGCTTCAACACCGGGGAGCTGTTTTTT. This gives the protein CASSLYSSFNTGELFF.

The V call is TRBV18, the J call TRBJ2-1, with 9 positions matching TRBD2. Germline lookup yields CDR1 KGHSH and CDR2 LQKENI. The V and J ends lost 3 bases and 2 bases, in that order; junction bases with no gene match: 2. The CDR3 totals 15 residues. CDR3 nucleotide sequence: TGTGCCAGCTCACCCGGGACTAGCCCCTACAATGAGCAGTTCTTC. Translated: CASSPGTSPYNEQFF.

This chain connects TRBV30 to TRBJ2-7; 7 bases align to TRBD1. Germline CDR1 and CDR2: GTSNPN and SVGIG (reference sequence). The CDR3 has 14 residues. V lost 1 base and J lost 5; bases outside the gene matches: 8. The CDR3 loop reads CAWSAATGFDEQYF. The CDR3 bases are TGTGCCTGGAGTGCGGCGACAGGGTTTGACGAGCAGTACTTC.

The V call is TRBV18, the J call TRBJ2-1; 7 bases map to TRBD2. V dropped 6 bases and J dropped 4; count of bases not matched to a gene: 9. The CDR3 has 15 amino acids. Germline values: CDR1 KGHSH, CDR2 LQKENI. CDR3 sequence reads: CASSPAGRGYNEQFF. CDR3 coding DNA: TGTGCCAGCTCCCCAGCGGGGAGAGGATACAATGAGCAGTTCTTC.

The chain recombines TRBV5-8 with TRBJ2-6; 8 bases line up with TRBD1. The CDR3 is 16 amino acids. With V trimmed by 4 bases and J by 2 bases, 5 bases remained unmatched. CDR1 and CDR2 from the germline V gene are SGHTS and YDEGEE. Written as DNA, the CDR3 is TGTGCCAGCAGCATCTGGACAGGGACTGGGGCCAACGTCCTGACTTTC. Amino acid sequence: CASSIWTGTGANVLTF.

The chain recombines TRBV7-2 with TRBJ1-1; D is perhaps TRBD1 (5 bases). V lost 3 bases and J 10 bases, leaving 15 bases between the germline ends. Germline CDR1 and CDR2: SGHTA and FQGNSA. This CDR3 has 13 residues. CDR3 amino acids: CASSLPGRERAFF. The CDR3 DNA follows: TGTGCCAGCAGCTTGCCAGGGAGGGAGAGAGCTTTCTTT.

The CDR3 DNA sequence: TGCGCCAGCAGCTCGACCAGCTCAGGGTGGAACACTGAAGCTTTCTTT. Its translation: CASSSTSSGWNTEAFF. The V call is TRBV5-1, the J call TRBJ1-1; the D gene is possibly TRBD1 (5 bases). The V end was cut by 3 bases, the J end by 1 base, with 16 bases between. The germline gives CDR1 SGHRS, CDR2 YFSETQ. This CDR3 has 16 amino acids. The variable domain in full, completed from reference TRBV5-1 and TRBJ1-1, reads KAGVTQTPRYLIKTRGQQVTLSCSPISGHRSVSWYQQTPGQGLQFLFEYFSETQRNKGNFPGRFSGRQFSNSRSEMNVSTLELGDSALYLCASSSTSSGWNTEAFFGQGTRLTVV.

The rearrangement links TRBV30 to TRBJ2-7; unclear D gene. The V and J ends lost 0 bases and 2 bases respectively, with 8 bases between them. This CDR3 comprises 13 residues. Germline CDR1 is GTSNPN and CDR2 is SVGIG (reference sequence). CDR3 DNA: TGTGCCTGGAGTGTAGGCAGGACCTACGAGCAGTACTTC. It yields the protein CAWSVGRTYEQYF.

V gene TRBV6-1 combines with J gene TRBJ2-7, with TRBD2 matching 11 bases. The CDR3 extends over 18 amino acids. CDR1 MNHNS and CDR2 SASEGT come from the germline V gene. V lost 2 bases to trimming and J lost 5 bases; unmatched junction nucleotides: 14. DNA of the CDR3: TGTGCCAGCAGTGAATTAATTAGCGGGGGGGACCTCTATCACGAGCAGTACTTC. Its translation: CASSELISGGDLYHEQYF.

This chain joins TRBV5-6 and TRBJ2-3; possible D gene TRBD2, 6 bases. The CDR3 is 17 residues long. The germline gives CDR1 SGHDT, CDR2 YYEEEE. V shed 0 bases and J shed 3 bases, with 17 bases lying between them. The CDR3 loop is CASSLDLSGLGTDTQYF. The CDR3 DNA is TGTGCCAGCAGCTTGGATCTTAGCGGACTTGGGACAGATACGCAGTATTTT.

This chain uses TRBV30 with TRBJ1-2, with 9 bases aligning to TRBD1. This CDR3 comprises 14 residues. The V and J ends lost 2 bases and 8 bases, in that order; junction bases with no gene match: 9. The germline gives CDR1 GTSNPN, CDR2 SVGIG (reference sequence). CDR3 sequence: CAWSWDRATAGYTF. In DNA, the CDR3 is TGTGCCTGGAGTTGGGACAGGGCTACGGCGGGCTACACCTTC.

CDR3 in DNA: TGTGCCAGCACCATTGGACAGTCCAGTAATTCACCCCTCCACTTT. This gives the protein CASTIGQSSNSPLHF. The rearrangement uses TRBV27 and TRBJ1-6; possible D gene TRBD1, 6 bases. This CDR3 has 15 residues. The V end was cut by 7 bases, the J end by 6 bases, with 16 bases between. Germline V gene data show CDR1 as MNHEY and CDR2 as SMNVEV (reference sequence).

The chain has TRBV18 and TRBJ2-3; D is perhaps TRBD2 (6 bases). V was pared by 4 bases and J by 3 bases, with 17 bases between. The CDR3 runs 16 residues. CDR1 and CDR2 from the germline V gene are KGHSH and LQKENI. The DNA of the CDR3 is TGTGCCAGCTCACGGGACCGGGACTTGGGAACAGATACGCAGTATTTT. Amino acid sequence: CASSRDRDLGTDTQYF.

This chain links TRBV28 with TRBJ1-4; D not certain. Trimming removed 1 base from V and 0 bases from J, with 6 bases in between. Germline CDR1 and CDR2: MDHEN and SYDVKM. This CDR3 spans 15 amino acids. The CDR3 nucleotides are TGTGCCAGCAGTTTATCTTATGCAACTAATGAAAAACTGTTTTTT. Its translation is CASSLSYATNEKLFF.

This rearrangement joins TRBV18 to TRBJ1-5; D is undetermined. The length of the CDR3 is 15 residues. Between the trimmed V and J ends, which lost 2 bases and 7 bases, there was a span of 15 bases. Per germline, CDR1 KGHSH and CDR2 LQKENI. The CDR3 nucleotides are TGTGCCAGCTCACCAGGTCACTCCAGGCAGCAGCCCCAGCATTTT. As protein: CASSPGHSRQQPQHF. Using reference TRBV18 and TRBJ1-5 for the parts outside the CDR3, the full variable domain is NAGVMQNPRHLVRRRGQEARLRCSPMKGHSHVYWYRQLPEEGLKFMVYLQKENIIDESGMPKERFSAEFPKEGPSILRIQQVVRGDSAAYFCASSPGHSRQQPQHFGDGTRLSIL.

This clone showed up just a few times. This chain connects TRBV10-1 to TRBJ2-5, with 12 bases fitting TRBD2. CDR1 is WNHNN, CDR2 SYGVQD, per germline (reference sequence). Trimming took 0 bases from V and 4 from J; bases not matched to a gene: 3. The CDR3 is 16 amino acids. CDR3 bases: TGCGCCAGCAGTGAGTCGACTAGCGGGGGAGGAGAGACCCAGTACTTC. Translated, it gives CASSESTSGGGETQYF.

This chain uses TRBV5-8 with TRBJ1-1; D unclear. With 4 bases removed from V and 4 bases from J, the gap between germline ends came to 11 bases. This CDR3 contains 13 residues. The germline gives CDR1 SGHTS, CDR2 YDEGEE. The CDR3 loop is CASSIREPTEAFF. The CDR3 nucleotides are TGTGCCAGCAGCATCCGGGAACCCACTGAAGCTTTCTTT.

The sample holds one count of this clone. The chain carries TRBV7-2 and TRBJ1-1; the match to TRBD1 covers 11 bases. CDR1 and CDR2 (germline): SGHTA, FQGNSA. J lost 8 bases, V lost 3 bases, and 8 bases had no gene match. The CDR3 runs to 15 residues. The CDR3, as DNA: TGTGCCAGCAGCTTGCTTCCGGGACAGGGGGTAGAAGCTTTCTTT. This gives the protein CASSLLPGQGVEAFF.

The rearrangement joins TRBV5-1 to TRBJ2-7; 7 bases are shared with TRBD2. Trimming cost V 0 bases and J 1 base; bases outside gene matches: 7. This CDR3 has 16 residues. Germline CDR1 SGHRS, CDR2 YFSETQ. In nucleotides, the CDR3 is TGCGCCAGCAGCTTGGCGGGCGGGAGCGGTTCCTACGAGCAGTACTTC. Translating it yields CASSLAGGSGSYEQYF.